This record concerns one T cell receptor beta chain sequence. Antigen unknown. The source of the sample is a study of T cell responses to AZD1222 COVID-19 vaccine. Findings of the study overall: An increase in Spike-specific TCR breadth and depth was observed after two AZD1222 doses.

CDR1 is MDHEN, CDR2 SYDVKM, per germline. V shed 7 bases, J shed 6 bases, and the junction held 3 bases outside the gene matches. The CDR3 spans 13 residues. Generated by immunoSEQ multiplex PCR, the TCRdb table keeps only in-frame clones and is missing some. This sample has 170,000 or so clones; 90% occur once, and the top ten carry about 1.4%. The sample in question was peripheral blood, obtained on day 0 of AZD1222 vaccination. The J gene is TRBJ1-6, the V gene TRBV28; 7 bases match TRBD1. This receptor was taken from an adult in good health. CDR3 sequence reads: CASTGTANSPLHF. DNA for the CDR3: TGTGCCAGCACCGGGACAGCTAATTCACCCCTCCACTTT.